Each of the 8 T cell receptor beta chains below was sequenced from the same sample in a study of T-cell memory formation after mild COVID-19. TCRdb re-analysed the 5' RACE reads in MiXCR, keeping a single row per CDR3 protein. The top ten clones hold around 3.7% of a sample with 200,000 to 250,000 distinct CDR3 sequences, roughly 17% of them seen once. Source material: PBMCs or a T cell subset sorted from them (not recorded which). The origin of the receptors is a young man who had mild COVID-19 (a few samples of this study predate the infection). Cell type and time point are not known.

This clonotype was detected a few times. The genes are TRBV10-3 and TRBJ2-3, with 7 bases identical to TRBD2. Trimming took 2 bases from V and 5 from J; bases not matched to a gene: 10. The germline V gene has CDR1 ENHRY and CDR2 SYGVKD. The CDR3 extends over 16 amino acids. The CDR3 reads CAISEIAAGRGDTQYF. Written as DNA, the CDR3 is TGTGCCATCAGTGAGATTGCTGCGGGGAGGGGAGATACGCAGTATTTT.

This clonotype was observed many times. The genes are TRBV7-2 and TRBJ2-5, with 7 bases matching TRBD2. The CDR3 is 15 residues long. Germline CDR1 SGHTA, CDR2 FQGNSA. V shed 4 bases and J 5 bases; nucleotides not matched to a gene: 10. In DNA form, the CDR3 reads TGTGCCAGCAGCTGGACGGCGGGGGTTGGGGAGACCCAGTACTTC. Translation gives CASSWTAGVGETQYF. Using reference TRBV7-2 and TRBJ2-5 for the parts outside the CDR3, the full variable domain is GAGVSQSPSNKVTEKGKDVELRCDPISGHTALYWYRQSLGQGLEFLIYFQGNSAPDKSGLPSDRFSAERTGGSVSTLTIQRTQQEDSAVYLCASSWTAGVGETQYFGPGTRLLVL.

The chain is built from TRBV5-6 and TRBJ2-1; the D gene is possibly TRBD2 (7 bases). The V gene's germline CDR1 is SGHDT and CDR2 YYEEEE. Trimming took 4 bases from V and 0 from J, leaving 17 bases between them. The CDR3 consists of 17 residues. CDR3 bases: TGTGCCAGCAGCCCGACGCTGCGGGGGCCCTCCTACAATGAGCAGTTCTTC. This encodes CASSPTLRGPSYNEQFF.

This clonotype was recorded a few times. The chain combines TRBV7-2 with TRBJ2-3, with D possibly TRBD2 on 5 matching bases. Germline CDR1 reads SGHTA; CDR2 reads FQGNSA. V lost 2 bases and J lost 4, with 10 bases in between. This CDR3 spans 14 amino acids. DNA of the CDR3: TGTGCCAGCAGCTTACTCGGGGTGGCAGATACGCAGTATTTT. This translates into CASSLLGVADTQYF.

This clonotype was found a few times. The CDR3 here is CASTPSGQGSAEAFF. The CDR3 DNA reads TGTGCCAGCACCCCTTCCGGACAGGGCAGCGCTGAAGCTTTCTTT. The chain uses TRBV14 and TRBJ1-1; 8 bases line up with TRBD1. The V gene's germline CDR1 is SGHDN and CDR2 FVKESK. J lost 6 bases, V lost 7 bases, and 13 bases had no gene match. The CDR3 consists of 15 residues.

The V and J genes are TRBV7-2 and TRBJ2-3; unclear D gene. CDR3 length: 15 residues. With 4 bases removed from V and 1 base from J, the gap between germline ends came to 12 bases. The germline gives CDR1 SGHTA, CDR2 FQGNSA. CDR3 coding DNA: TGTGCCAGCAGCTCACCTCCACTTCGCACAGATACGCAGTATTTT. Amino acids: CASSSPPLRTDTQYF.

The chain employs TRBV27 and TRBJ2-3; TRBD1 agrees at 7 bases. This CDR3 contains 13 residues. The V segment lost 10 bases and the J segment 2 bases; nucleotides outside the gene matches: 6. Germline V gives CDR1 MNHEY, CDR2 SMNVEV (reference sequence). CDR3 loop: CAIRDSDTDTQYF. CDR3 nucleotide sequence: TGTGCCATAAGGGACAGCGACACAGATACGCAGTATTTT.

This clonotype was seen only a few times. The gene calls are TRBV5-5 and TRBJ1-4; D is ambiguous. The CDR3 contains 16 residues. V was pared by 4 bases and J by 0 bases, with 13 bases between. Looked up from germline, CDR1 is SGHKS and CDR2 is YYEKEE (reference sequence). CDR3 residues: CASSGGISSTNEKLFF. CDR3 coding DNA: TGTGCCAGCAGCGGTGGGATATCATCAACTAATGAAAAACTGTTTTTT. Full variable domain (missing parts from reference TRBV5-5 and TRBJ1-4): DAGVTQSPTHLIKTRGQQVTLRCSPISGHKSVSWYQQVLGQGPQFIFQYYEKEERGRGNFPDRFSARQFPNYSSELNVNALLLGDSALYLCASSGGISSTNEKLFFGSGTQLSVL.